Below, 21 T cell receptor beta chains from the same sample are listed, as sequenced in a study of T-cell reconstitution after alpha-beta-depleted transplantation in children. The library targeted TCRbeta and was prepared with unique molecular identifiers. Each CDR3 protein is one row after TCRdb ran MiXCR on the PCR reads. Of roughly 500,000 distinct CDR3 sequences listed, 30% to 35% are singletons. This sample comprised PBMCs from the stem cell graft donor, obtained from the stem cell graft. Receptor source: a human donor who donated a stem cell graft to a child with aplastic anemia.

J is TRBJ2-2 and V is TRBV20-1; D is perhaps TRBD1 or TRBD2 (5 bases each). The CDR3 totals 17 residues. Germline CDR1 and CDR2: DFQATT and SNEGSKA (reference sequence). V was cut by 1 base and J by 6 bases, with 21 bases left in between. CDR3 protein: CSARGGLRDRKSGELFF. CDR3 DNA sequence: TGCAGTGCTAGAGGGGGCCTTCGGGACCGAAAGTCCGGGGAGCTGTTTTTT.

The chain carries TRBV6-1 and TRBJ1-1; D gene uncertain. Germline values: CDR1 MNHNS, CDR2 SASEGT. The CDR3 has 14 residues. V was trimmed by 7 bases and J by 1 base, leaving 13 bases between them. CDR3 nucleotide sequence: TGTGCCAGCAAAGAGAAACGTAAGAACACTGAAGCTTTCTTT. This gives the protein CASKEKRKNTEAFF.

The sample holds a few counts of this clonotype. The chain combines TRBV7-6 with TRBJ2-1, with 11 bases fitting TRBD2. The V gene end was trimmed by 0 bases and the J gene end by 6 bases; junction bases not matched to a gene: 4. The CDR3 length is 16 residues. Germline CDR1 SGHVS, CDR2 FNYEAQ. The CDR3 loop is CASSLATGTSGNEQFF. Here the CDR3 DNA reads TGTGCCAGCAGCTTAGCTACCGGGACTAGCGGCAATGAGCAGTTCTTC.

This sequence joins TRBV28 and TRBJ1-3; D might be TRBD1 (5 bases). The CDR3 loop spans 15 amino acids. Per germline, CDR1 MDHEN and CDR2 SYDVKM. Trimming took off 5 bases at V and 0 bases at J, with 11 bases between the two ends. The DNA of the CDR3 is TGTGCCAGCAGTGTGGGACGGCGCTCTGGAAACACCATATATTTT. Translation: CASSVGRRSGNTIYF.

The chain joins TRBV5-1 to TRBJ2-7, with a tentative D call TRBD2 (5 bases). The V gene lost 3 bases and the J gene lost 1 base, with 17 bases spanning the gap. Germline lookup yields CDR1 SGHRS and CDR2 YFSETQ. The CDR3 runs to 16 residues. CDR3 DNA sequence: TGCGCCAGCAGCTACGTTATTCGGACGGGGTCCTACGAGCAGTACTTC. Protein sequence: CASSYVIRTGSYEQYF. Full variable domain (missing parts from reference TRBV5-1 and TRBJ2-7): KAGVTQTPRYLIKTRGQQVTLSCSPISGHRSVSWYQQTPGQGLQFLFEYFSETQRNKGNFPGRFSGRQFSNSRSEMNVSTLELGDSALYLCASSYVIRTGSYEQYFGPGTRLTVT.

This clonotype was seen a handful of times. DNA for the CDR3: TGTGCCATCGGGGACATACCCTTTTACTACGAGCAGTACTTC. Protein product: CAIGDIPFYYEQYF. V and J are TRBV6-5 and TRBJ2-7; tentatively, D is TRBD1 (6 bases). Germline V gene data show CDR1 as MNHEY and CDR2 as SVGAGI. V lost 10 bases and J lost 3, with 19 bases in between. This CDR3 is built from 14 residues.

This clonotype came up a few times. The chain couples TRBV12-3 or TRBV12-4 to TRBJ1-1; no definite D call. This CDR3 spans 14 amino acids. V was clipped by 4 bases and J by 4 bases, with 13 bases between them. CDR3 DNA: TGTGCCAGCAGTTCGCCGGGTGTTGGCACTGAAGCTTTCTTT. As protein: CASSSPGVGTEAFF.

This chain uses TRBV11-2 with TRBJ2-2; 8 positions agree with TRBD1. V lost 6 bases, J lost 3 bases, and 6 bases stayed unmatched. CDR1 and CDR2 from the germline V gene are SGHAT and FQNNGV. The CDR3 contains 15 residues. The CDR3 DNA follows: TGTGCCAGCAGGGCTCAGGGGGCAGACACCGGGGAGCTGTTTTTT. This sequence encodes CASRAQGADTGELFF.

This clonotype was detected a few times. The gene calls are TRBV29-1 and TRBJ2-6, with 8 bases that match TRBD1. The ends lost 0 bases at V and 3 bases at J; junction bases unmatched: 10. The CDR3 totals 18 residues. The germline CDR1 and CDR2 sequences are SQVTM and ANQGSEA. The DNA for the CDR3 is TGCAGCGTTGAAGAAAAGTCGGACAGGGATTTTGGGGCCAACGTCCTGACTTTC. Its translation: CSVEEKSDRDFGANVLTF.

This clonotype was detected once. The chain recombines TRBV20-1 with TRBJ1-5; possible D gene TRBD1, 5 bases. Trimming took off 7 bases at V and 2 bases at J, with 15 bases between the two ends. CDR1 and CDR2 from the germline V gene are DFQATT and SNEGSKA (reference sequence). This CDR3 has 14 residues. The CDR3: CSGKDGGGNQPQHF. The CDR3 DNA is TGCAGTGGCAAAGATGGGGGGGGCAATCAGCCCCAGCATTTT.

The chain links TRBV3-1 to TRBJ2-2; 7 bases are a match to TRBD1. Trimming cost V 6 bases and J 1 base; bases outside gene matches: 5. The germline gives CDR1 LGHDT, CDR2 YNNKEL (reference sequence). The CDR3 length is 15 residues. The CDR3 loop reads CASRNGQVNTGELFF. The CDR3 region has the DNA TGTGCCAGCAGGAATGGACAGGTGAACACCGGGGAGCTGTTTTTT.

The chain combines TRBV4-2 with TRBJ2-2; TRBD2 matches at 9 bases. With V trimmed by 6 bases and J by 2 bases, 10 bases remained unmatched. The CDR3 totals 17 residues. CDR1 and CDR2 (germline): LGHNA, YNFKEQ. The CDR3, as DNA: TGTGCCAGCAGTCAGGGGCTAGCGGGAACTAACACCGGGGAGCTGTTTTTT. Protein product: CASSQGLAGTNTGELFF.

This clonotype was detected a few times. The CDR3 is CSAGKSGDQPQHF. CDR3 DNA: TGCAGTGCTGGGAAGAGTGGAGATCAGCCCCAGCATTTT. The genes are TRBV20-1 and TRBJ1-5; D uncertain. Trimming pared 5 bases from V and 5 bases from J, leaving 13 bases between. Germline V gives CDR1 DFQATT, CDR2 SNEGSKA (reference sequence). The CDR3 spans 13 residues.

A note on this clonotype: Sequence at one end of the junction differs from germline and may be a read error. The rearrangement uses TRBV9 and TRBJ2-3, with D perhaps matching TRBD2 (5 bases). Germline assignment: CDR1 SGDLS and CDR2 YYNGEE. The CDR3 has 16 residues. The CDR3 here is CASSVGSRRPPDTQYF. The DNA of the CDR3 is TGTGCCAGCAGCGTAGGGAGCCGGAGGCCTCCAGATACGCAGTATTTC.

This chain uses TRBV3-1 with TRBJ2-7, with D uncertain. V was cut by 3 bases and J by 3 bases, with 6 bases left in between. Germline V gene data show CDR1 as LGHDT and CDR2 as YNNKEL (reference sequence). CDR3 length: 12 residues. The CDR3 DNA sequence: TGTGCCAGCAGCCACAGTAACTACGAGCAGTACTTC. Its translation: CASSHSNYEQYF.

This chain uses TRBV11-2 with TRBJ2-2; D is unresolved. Deletions cut 1 base from V and 8 bases from J, with 14 bases between. CDR1 is SGHAT, CDR2 FQNNGV, per germline. CDR3 size: 15 residues. Here the CDR3 DNA reads TGTGCCAGCAGCTTAGGCGGATACCGTGTGGGGGAGCTGTTTTTT. Its translation is CASSLGGYRVGELFF.

This chain links TRBV7-2 with TRBJ2-1, with D hard to call. The V and J ends lost 3 bases and 4 bases respectively, with 4 bases between them. The CDR3 is 12 residues long. Per the germline V gene, CDR1 is SGHTA and CDR2 is FQGNSA. CDR3 sequence (DNA): TGTGCCAGCAGCTTTGAGTACAATGAGCAGTTCTTC. Its translation is CASSFEYNEQFF.

V and J are TRBV12-5 and TRBJ2-5; D is undetermined. CDR1 is LGHNT, CDR2 FRNRAP, per germline. Trimming took off 2 bases at V and 5 bases at J, with 3 bases between the two ends. The CDR3 runs 11 residues. CDR3: CASGLLETQYF. In nucleotides, the CDR3 is TGTGCTAGTGGTTTGTTGGAGACCCAGTACTTC. Variable domain in full (rest from reference TRBV12-5 and TRBJ2-5): DARVTQTPRHKVTEMGQEVTMRCQPILGHNTVFWYRQTMMQGLELLAYFRNRAPLDDSGMPKDRFSAEMPDATLATLKIQPSEPRDSAVYFCASGLLETQYFGPGTRLLVL.

Only a few counts were recorded for this clonotype. The CDR3 DNA reads TGCAGCGTACGCGGGACCCAAGAGACCCAGTACTTC. Translated: CSVRGTQETQYF. The V gene is TRBV29-1, the J gene TRBJ2-5; tentative D call: TRBD2 (6 bases). The CDR3 sequence is 12 residues long. V was shortened by 6 bases and J by 1 base, with 9 bases between the two germline ends. Germline CDR1 SQVTM, CDR2 ANQGSEA.

This rearrangement joins TRBV12-3 or TRBV12-4 to TRBJ1-1, with D possibly matching TRBD1 (5 bases). The CDR3 runs to 14 residues. V was clipped by 5 bases and J by 4 bases, with 14 bases between them. CDR3 amino acids: CASSLGGGFTEAFF. The CDR3 nucleotides are TGTGCCAGCAGTCTGGGTGGGGGATTCACTGAAGCTTTCTTT.

This chain joins TRBV7-9 and TRBJ2-3; D may be TRBD2 (6 bases). Germline V gives CDR1 SEHNR, CDR2 FQNEAQ (reference sequence). This CDR3 is built from 17 residues. Deletions cut 5 bases from V and 0 bases from J, with 18 bases between. The CDR3 nucleotides read TGTGCCAGCAGCCGGAGGGGAAGCGGGTCTAGCACAGATACGCAGTATTTT. Translating gives CASSRRGSGSSTDTQYF.